The following is a T cell receptor beta chain sequence with its context. The antigen remains unidentified. The data belong to a study of T cells expressing NK-cell markers. Study background: Repertoire data for TCR beta were derived from sorted T cells (CD3+CD56+NKG2C+, CD3+CD56+NKG2C- and CD3+CD56-NKG2C+).

TCRdb re-analyzed the 5' RACE reads; it lists each CDR3 protein once, without DNA. The sample totals some 150,000 distinct CDR3 sequences. Study results and limitations: Each of about 6 donors carried dominant NKG2C+ clonotypes accounting for roughly 1.0-7.5% of CD8+ T cells.

The CDR3 length is 15 residues. This rearrangement joins TRBV12-3 or TRBV12-4 to TRBJ2-5; the TCRdb call, TRBD2, lacks DNA for checking. The sequence was obtained from a man between 18 and 29 years old in good health. Material for sequencing was blood T cells: a sorted CD56 or NKG2C T cell subset, CD4+ or CD8+ T cells, or bulk PBMC T cells (not recorded which). CDR3 protein: CASSFSAGVGETQYF.